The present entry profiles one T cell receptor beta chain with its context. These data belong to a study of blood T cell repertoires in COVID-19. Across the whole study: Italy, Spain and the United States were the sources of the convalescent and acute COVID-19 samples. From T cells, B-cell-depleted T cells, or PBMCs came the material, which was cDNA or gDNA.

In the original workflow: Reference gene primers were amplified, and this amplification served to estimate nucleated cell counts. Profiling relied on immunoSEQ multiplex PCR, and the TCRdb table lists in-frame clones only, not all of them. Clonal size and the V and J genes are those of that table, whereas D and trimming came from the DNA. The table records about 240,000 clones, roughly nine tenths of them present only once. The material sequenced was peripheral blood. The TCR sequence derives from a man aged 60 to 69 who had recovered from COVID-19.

The CDR3 sequence is CASSGAGNEQFF. The CDR3 DNA follows: TGTGCCAGCAGTGGGGCAGGGAATGAGCAGTTCTTC. The chain combines TRBV12-3 or TRBV12-4 with TRBJ2-1, with a tentative D call TRBD1 (5 bases). This CDR3 is built from 12 residues. Trimming cost V 5 bases and J 7 bases, with 9 bases left between them.